This passage covers 15 T cell receptor beta chains from one sample sequenced in a study of blood T cell repertoires in COVID-19. Sequencing used immunoSEQ multiplex PCR; TCRdb keeps in-frame clones, though not all of them. Of some 180,000 clones listed, approximately 85% are singletons. The sample was peripheral blood. The origin of the receptors is a woman in her fifties or sixties with acute or convalescent COVID-19.

The rearrangement links TRBV28 to TRBJ1-5, with D possibly TRBD1 on 6 matching bases. Trimming cost V 10 bases and J 5 bases, with 12 bases left between them. Germline lookup yields CDR1 MDHEN and CDR2 SYDVKM. This CDR3 region has 12 residues. For the CDR3, the DNA is TGTGCCACCCGACAGGAGGATCAGCCCCAGCATTTT. Protein sequence: CATRQEDQPQHF.

The chain recombines TRBV27 with TRBJ1-1; 7 positions match TRBD1. CDR1 is MNHEY and CDR2 is SMNVEV in the germline V gene (reference sequence). This CDR3 is 13 amino acids long. V trimming: 5 bases; J trimming: 5 bases; junction bases outside the gene matches: 5. DNA of the CDR3: TGTGCCAGCAGTGAAAGGGGGCGGACTGAAGCTTTCTTT. Protein: CASSERGRTEAFF.

The chain has TRBV19 and TRBJ1-1; TRBD1 agrees at 11 bases. Germline loops: CDR1 LNHDA, CDR2 SQIVND (reference sequence). The junction had 7 bases not matched to a gene; V was cut back by 4 bases and J by 0 bases. This CDR3 has 17 amino acids. The CDR3 reads CASSKGQGGTLNTEAFF. CDR3 sequence (DNA): TGTGCCAGTAGTAAGGGACAGGGGGGAACATTGAACACTGAAGCTTTCTTT. The whole variable domain, filled in from reference TRBV19 and TRBJ1-1, reads DGGITQSPKYLFRKEGQNVTLSCEQNLNHDAMYWYRQDPGQGLRLIYYSQIVNDFQKGDIAEGYSVSREKKESFPLTVTSAQKNPTAFYLCASSKGQGGTLNTEAFFGQGTRLTVV.

This chain joins TRBV4-1 and TRBJ2-7; weak D call: TRBD2 (6 bases). Germline CDR1 and CDR2: MGHRA and YSYEKL. The CDR3 has 16 amino acids. Trimming removed 4 bases at V and 3 bases at J, with 19 bases between. The CDR3 is CASSPDEGLAYYEQYF. The DNA for the CDR3 is TGCGCCAGCAGCCCCGATGAGGGGCTAGCGTACTACGAGCAGTACTTC.

This clone appeared a single time. The rearrangement joins TRBV27 to TRBJ1-2; 9 bases are a match to TRBD1. Germline assignment: CDR1 MNHEY and CDR2 SMNVEV (reference sequence). The J segment lost 4 bases and the V segment lost 3 bases, leaving 15 bases of the junction unmatched. CDR3 length: 18 residues. The CDR3 coding sequence is TGTGCCAGCAGTTTCCACGTCCCGGGACAGGGCCCCCTCTATGGCTACACCTTC. Protein: CASSFHVPGQGPLYGYTF.

CDR3 region: CASGLPGDPYGYTF. The CDR3 DNA is TGTGCTAGTGGTTTGCCAGGGGATCCTTATGGCTACACCTTC. This rearrangement joins TRBV12-5 to TRBJ1-2; tentatively, D is TRBD1 (6 bases). CDR1 is LGHNT, CDR2 FRNRAP, per germline. V lost 2 bases, J lost 5 bases, and 12 bases lay in between. This CDR3 comprises 14 residues.

V usage is TRBV28 and J usage is TRBJ1-1, with D possibly matching TRBD1 (6 bases). The CDR3 is made up of 16 amino acids. From germline, CDR1 is MDHEN and CDR2 SYDVKM. Trimming pared 5 bases from V and 4 bases from J, leaving 20 bases between. The CDR3 DNA reads TGTGCCAGCAGTCTCCCCCTCGCCAGGGGTGGCACTGAAGCTTTCTTT. Protein: CASSLPLARGGTEAFF.

The chain links TRBV10-3 to TRBJ2-1; no definite D call. The CDR3 loop spans 14 amino acids. Germline CDR1 reads ENHRY; CDR2 reads SYGVKD. V dropped 0 bases and J dropped 8 bases, with 11 bases sitting between them. The CDR3 loop reads CAISESSSRYEQFF. The CDR3 DNA reads TGTGCCATCAGTGAGTCGTCCTCGCGTTATGAGCAGTTCTTC.

The chain carries TRBV27 and TRBJ2-7, with TRBD1 identical over 10 bases. Germline V CDR1 and CDR2: MNHEY, SMNVEV (reference sequence). This CDR3 is built from 16 residues. Trimming took 3 bases from V and 4 from J; bases not matched to a gene: 9. The CDR3 is CASSFSRGQGVYEQYF. CDR3 sequence (DNA): TGTGCCAGCAGTTTTAGTCGAGGACAGGGGGTTTACGAGCAGTACTTC.

This clone has at least ten counts. This chain links TRBV7-9 with TRBJ1-6; D remains unclear. CDR1 SEHNR and CDR2 FQNEAQ come from the germline V gene (reference sequence). Trimming took 0 bases from V and 10 from J, leaving 10 bases between them. There are 14 residues in the CDR3. CDR3 region: CASSLASASSPLHF. DNA for the CDR3: TGTGCCAGCAGCTTAGCGTCGGCTAGCTCACCCCTCCACTTT. The full variable domain, its missing parts supplied by reference TRBV7-9 and TRBJ1-6, is DTGVSQNPRHKITKRGQNVTFRCDPISEHNRLYWYRQTLGQGPEFLTYFQNEAQLEKSRLLSDRFSAERPKGSFSTLEIQRTEQGDSAMYLCASSLASASSPLHFGNGTRLTVT.

This rearrangement joins TRBV7-8 to TRBJ2-1, with 14 bases aligning to TRBD2. With V trimmed by 0 bases and J by 7 bases, 5 bases remained unmatched. CDR3 length equals 17 residues. Germline V lookup: CDR1 SGHVS, CDR2 FQNEAQ. The CDR3 nucleotides are TGTGCCAGCAGCTTAGCCCGACTAGCGGGAGGGCCTAATGAGCAGTTCTTC. It specifies CASSLARLAGGPNEQFF.

The chain couples TRBV10-3 to TRBJ1-1; 7 nucleotides line up with TRBD1. V lost 6 bases, J lost 7 bases, and 11 bases stayed unmatched. The germline V gene encodes CDR1 ENHRY and CDR2 SYGVKD. The CDR3 length is 14 residues. Here the CDR3 reads CAIRDRRISLEAFF. In nucleotides, the CDR3 is TGTGCCATCAGGGACAGGCGTATATCACTTGAAGCTTTCTTT.

This chain joins TRBV3-1 (or the pseudogene TRBV3-2) and TRBJ2-1, with 7 nucleotides matching TRBD2. With V trimmed by 4 bases and J by 8 bases, 11 bases remained unmatched. CDR3 length: 15 residues. CDR1 and CDR2 (germline): LGHDT, YNNKEL (reference sequence). CDR3 in amino acids: CASSPRAGVVDEQFF. The CDR3 DNA is TGTGCCAGCAGCCCCCGGGCGGGAGTGGTGGATGAGCAGTTCTTC.

The chain recombines TRBV5-8 with TRBJ1-5; weak D call: TRBD1 (6 bases). In germline, CDR1 is SGHTS, CDR2 YDEGEE. Trimming shortened V by 0 bases and J by 8 bases, and 21 bases separated the two germline ends. The CDR3 runs 17 residues. The CDR3 spells CASSLGNWGGGPKPQHF. CDR3 nucleotides: TGTGCCAGCAGCTTGGGGAACTGGGGGGGCGGCCCTAAGCCCCAGCATTTT.

This chain uses TRBV2 with TRBJ2-4; 7 bases are shared with TRBD1. CDR1 SNHLY and CDR2 FYNNEI come from the germline V gene. CDR3 length: 15 amino acids. J was trimmed by 2 bases and V by 8 bases; bases with no gene match: 9. CDR3 DNA sequence: TGTGCCAGCCAGAAAGACAGGGTAACCAAAAACATTCAGTACTTC. This codes for CASQKDRVTKNIQYF.